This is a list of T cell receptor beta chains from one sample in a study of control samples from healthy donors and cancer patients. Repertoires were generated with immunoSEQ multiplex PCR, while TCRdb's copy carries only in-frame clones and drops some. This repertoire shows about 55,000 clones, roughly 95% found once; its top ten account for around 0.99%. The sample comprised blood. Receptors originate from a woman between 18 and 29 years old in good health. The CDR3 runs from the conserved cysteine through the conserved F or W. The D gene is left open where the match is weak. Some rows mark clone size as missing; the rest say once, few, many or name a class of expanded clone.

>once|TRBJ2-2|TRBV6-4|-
TGTGCCAGCAGTGCCCAGGGTACCGGGGAGCTGTTTTTT
CASSAQGTGELFF
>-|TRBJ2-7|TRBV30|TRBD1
TGTGCCTGGAGTCTCCGCCCCGGGCAGGGGGCTATCTACGAGCAGTACTTC
CAWSLRPGQGAIYEQYF
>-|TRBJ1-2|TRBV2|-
TGTGCCAGCAGTCCAGGGATCCCTACCTATGGCTACACCTTC
CASSPGIPTYGYTF
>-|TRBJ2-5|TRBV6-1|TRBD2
TGTGCCAGCAGTGCTGTCCCTCGACAGCGGGGGCGGGGTTTGGAGACCCAGTACTTC
CASSAVPRQRGRGLETQYF
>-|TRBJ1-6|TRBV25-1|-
TGTGCCAGCAGTGAATCGGTCGCTACACCGAGTTCACCCCTCCACTTT
CASSESVATPSSPLHF
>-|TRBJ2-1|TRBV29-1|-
TGCAGCGCAGGGACTGGGTGGGATGAGCAGTTCTTC
CSAGTGWDEQFF
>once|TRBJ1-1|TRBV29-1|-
TGCAGCGTTGCCACACCGGGGGCGCGGAACACTGAAGCTTTCTTT
CSVATPGARNTEAFF
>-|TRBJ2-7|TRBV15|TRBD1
TGTGCCACCAGCAGATTTCCCGACAGGGGGGAAGGTGACGAGCAGTACTTC
CATSRFPDRGEGDEQYF
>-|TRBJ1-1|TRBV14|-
TGTGCCAGCAGCCCATTCCAAGGGGTCGGGGCTTTCTTT
CASSPFQGVGAFF
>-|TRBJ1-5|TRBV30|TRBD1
TGTGCCTGGAGTGAAGGGACAGGCAATCAGCCCCAGCATTTT
CAWSEGTGNQPQHF
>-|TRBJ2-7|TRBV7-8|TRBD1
TGTGCCAGCAGCTTAGCCCAGGGGGTCTACGAGCAGTACTTC
CASSLAQGVYEQYF
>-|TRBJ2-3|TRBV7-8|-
TGTGCCAGCAGTTTGCCCCGGCTAGCGAGGAGCACAGATACGCAGTATTTT
CASSLPRLARSTDTQYF
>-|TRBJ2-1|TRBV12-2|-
TGTGCAAGTCGCTTAGAGCCGACTAGCTTCAACAATGAGCAGTTCTTC
CASRLEPTSFNNEQFF
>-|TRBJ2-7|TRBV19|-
TGTGCCAGTAGTATCGGCGGCAGCTACGAGCAGTACTTC
CASSIGGSYEQYF
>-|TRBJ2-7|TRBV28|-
TGTGCCAGCAGTCCCCCCCTTGGGCGGCCGAGCTCCTACGAGCAGTACTTC
CASSPPLGRPSSYEQYF
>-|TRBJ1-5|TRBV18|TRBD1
TGTGCCAGCTCACATGGACAGGGAATAAGGAGGAGCAATCAGCCCCAGCATTTT
CASSHGQGIRRSNQPQHF
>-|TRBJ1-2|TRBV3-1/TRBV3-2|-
TGTGCCAGCAGCCAATTTCTAGCAGGGGACTATGGCTACACCTTC
CASSQFLAGDYGYTF
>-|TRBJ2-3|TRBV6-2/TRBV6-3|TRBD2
TGTGCCAGCAGTCTAGCGGGGGAGATCACAGATACGCAGTATTTT
CASSLAGEITDTQYF
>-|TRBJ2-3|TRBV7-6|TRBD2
TGTGCCAGCAGCCGTCGACTAGCGGCCACAGATACGCAGTATTTT
CASSRRLAATDTQYF
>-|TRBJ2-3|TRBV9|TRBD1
TGTGCCAGCAGCACGGGACAGCGCAGCACAGATACGCAGTATTTT
CASSTGQRSTDTQYF
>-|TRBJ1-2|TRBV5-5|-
TGTGCCAGCAGCTTAGGTTCCACAGCTAACTATGGCTACACCTTC
CASSLGSTANYGYTF
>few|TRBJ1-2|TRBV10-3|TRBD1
TGTGCCATCAGTGCTACAGGGGATGGCTACACCTTC
CAISATGDGYTF
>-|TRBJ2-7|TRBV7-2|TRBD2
TGTGCCAGCAGCATAACGACTAGCTACCACGAGCAGTACTTC
CASSITTSYHEQYF
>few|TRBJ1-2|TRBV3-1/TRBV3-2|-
TGTGCCAGCAGCCCTACAGAACTTTATGGCTACACCTTC
CASSPTELYGYTF
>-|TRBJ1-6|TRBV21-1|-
TGTGCCAGCACCCATCCCTCCTATAATTCACCCCTCCACTTT
CASTHPSYNSPLHF
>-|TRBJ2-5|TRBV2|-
TGTGCCAGCAGTGAAACCCCTGCGGGGTCAGAGACCCAGTACTTC
CASSETPAGSETQYF
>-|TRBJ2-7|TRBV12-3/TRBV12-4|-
TGTGCCAGCAGTTTAGTCTCCTACGAGCAGTACTTC
CASSLVSYEQYF
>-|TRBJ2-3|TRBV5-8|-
TGTGCCACCCATTCCGGCTACGAGCTCGATACGCAGTATTTT
CATHSGYELDTQYF
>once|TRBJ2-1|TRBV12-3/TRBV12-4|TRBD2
TGTGCCAGCAGTTTGTGGGGGGGGGATGAGCAGTTCTTC
CASSLWGGDEQFF
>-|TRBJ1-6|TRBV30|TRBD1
TGTGCCTGGAACCCAATGGGACAGTATAATTCACCCCTCCACTTT
CAWNPMGQYNSPLHF
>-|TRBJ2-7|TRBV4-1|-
TGCGCCAGCAGCCCTTTGCTGGGTGAGAGGAGTCTCTACGAGCAGTACTTC
CASSPLLGERSLYEQYF
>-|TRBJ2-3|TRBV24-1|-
TGTGCCACCAGTCGCGGGTTGGGGGCCGGAGATACGCAGTATTTT
CATSRGLGAGDTQYF
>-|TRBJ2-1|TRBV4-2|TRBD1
TGTGCCAGCAGCTCACCTCAGGGGGTGAGTGTCAATGAGCAGTTCTTC
CASSSPQGVSVNEQFF
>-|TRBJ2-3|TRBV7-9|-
TGTGCCAGCAGCTTAGCGGGCCAGGGTTACACAGATACGCAGTATTTT
CASSLAGQGYTDTQYF
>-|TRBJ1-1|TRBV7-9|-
TGTGCCAGCAGTTCCACTCGGGGGGCAGGTGAAGCTTTCTTT
CASSSTRGAGEAFF